The source of this TCR beta chain is a study of T cell repertoires in cytomegalovirus infection. At the level of the study: From public TCR beta signatures came an indication of both CMV infection and matching HLA type. General study findings and limits: Across the ex vivo response, the dominant clonotypes were HLA-C-restricted CMV-specific TCR beta clonotypes. Of the TCR beta families, the public ones yielded a cumulative frequency that identified carriers of CMV plus the relevant HLA.

TCRdb independently ran MiXCR on the reads; one entry per CDR3 protein. The sample shows 290,000 or so distinct CDR3 sequences, around 10% of them seen only once. Concerning this clonotype: Its antigen is unidentified.

The specimen was PBMCs. The sequence came from a human donor in good health (CMV status not recorded). Some clones in this sample may be carry-over from other donors' samples.

The chain's CDR3 is CASSSHRGGFTDTQYF. The CDR3 coding sequence is TGTGCCAGCAGCTCCCACAGGGGAGGGTTCACAGATACGCAGTATTTT. J is TRBJ2-3 and V is TRBV5-5, with D possibly called TRBD1 or TRBD2 (7 bases each). This CDR3 comprises 16 residues. Per the germline V gene, CDR1 is SGHKS and CDR2 is YYEKEE (reference sequence). The V end lost 3 bases, the J end lost 2 bases, and 16 bases lay between the germline ends.